This TCR beta chain stems from a study of T-cell reconstitution after alpha-beta-depleted transplantation in children. General study points: There were reportedly several hundred expanded graft clones from which alpha-beta T cells came about two months after transplant.

The junction had 4 bases not matched to a gene; V was cut back by 0 bases and J by 2 bases. Germline V lookup: CDR1 MGHRA, CDR2 YSYEKL. This CDR3 spans 16 amino acids. It was with unique molecular identifiers that the TCRbeta library was prepared. TCRdb ran MiXCR on the PCR reads and lists one entry per CDR3 protein. The sample records about 540,000 distinct CDR3 sequences, 27% being singletons. A remark on this clonotype: The antigen remains unidentified.

This specimen was PBMCs, taken before TCRalphabeta/CD19-depleted stem cell transplant. This chain joins TRBV4-1 and TRBJ2-5, with 9 bases aligning to TRBD1. The source is a boy younger than two with Wiskott-Aldrich syndrome, due to receive a stem cell transplant. The CDR3 nucleotides are TGCGCCAGCAGCCAAGAAGGGACAGGGCAACAAGAGACCCAGTACTTC. Translation: CASSQEGTGQQETQYF.